The rows below give T cell receptor beta chains drawn from one sample of a study of T cell responses to AZD1222 COVID-19 vaccine. The protocol was immunoSEQ multiplex PCR, while the TCRdb copy is restricted to in-frame clones and leaves out a portion. The sample has approximately 190,000 clones; around 92% are singletons. This material consisted of peripheral blood, taken on day 0 of AZD1222 vaccination. All receptors come from an adult in good health. Both conserved end residues are part of each CDR3. Fields, in order: CDR3 protein, CDR3 DNA, J gene, V gene, D gene, clone size. A D gene is named only where the DNA matches it firmly. Clone size is not always given. Where it is, it says once, few, many or a class for expanded clones.

CDR3aa: CASSSAEETQYF
CDR3nt: TGTGCCAGCAGCTCGGCTGAGGAGACCCAGTACTTC
j_gene: TRBJ2-5
v_gene: TRBV7-9
d_gene: -
abundance: -

CDR3aa: CASTLGQANTGELFF
CDR3nt: TGTGCCAGTACCCTGGGACAGGCGAACACCGGGGAGCTGTTTTTT
j_gene: TRBJ2-2
v_gene: TRBV19
d_gene: TRBD1
abundance: -

CDR3aa: CASSPVPVLEGETQYF
CDR3nt: TGTGCCAGCTCCCCGGTTCCGGTCTTAGAGGGGGAGACCCAGTACTTC
j_gene: TRBJ2-5
v_gene: TRBV18
d_gene: -
abundance: once

CDR3aa: CASSYGYGDPDTQYF
CDR3nt: TGTGCCAGCAGTTACGGGTACGGCGACCCCGATACGCAGTATTTT
j_gene: TRBJ2-3
v_gene: TRBV6-5
d_gene: -
abundance: once

CDR3aa: CASSDRRDTGELFF
CDR3nt: TGTGCCAGCAGTGATAGGAGGGACACCGGGGAGCTGTTTTTT
j_gene: TRBJ2-2
v_gene: TRBV2
d_gene: -
abundance: -

CDR3aa: CASSQEIAGEQYF
CDR3nt: TGTGCCAGCAGCCAAGAGATCGCGGGCGAGCAGTACTTC
j_gene: TRBJ2-7
v_gene: TRBV3-1/TRBV3-2
d_gene: -
abundance: -

CDR3aa: CASSPRGLTEGRSGNTIYF
CDR3nt: TGTGCCAGCTCACCACGGGGGCTTACGGAGGGGCGCTCTGGAAACACCATATATTTT
j_gene: TRBJ1-3
v_gene: TRBV18
d_gene: -
abundance: -

CDR3aa: CAIRQESSGNTIYF
CDR3nt: TGCGCCATCAGACAGGAATCCTCTGGAAACACCATATATTTT
j_gene: TRBJ1-3
v_gene: TRBV10-1
d_gene: -
abundance: -

CDR3aa: CASSPRTGLENTEAFF
CDR3nt: TGTGCCAGCAGCCCTCGAACAGGGTTGGAGAACACTGAAGCTTTCTTT
j_gene: TRBJ1-1
v_gene: TRBV5-4
d_gene: -
abundance: -

CDR3aa: CASLRGTGANQPQHF
CDR3nt: TGTGCCAGCCTACGTGGGACAGGAGCTAATCAGCCCCAGCATTTT
j_gene: TRBJ1-5
v_gene: TRBV19
d_gene: TRBD1
abundance: -

CDR3aa: CAWSVPGISNTIYF
CDR3nt: TGTGCCTGGAGTGTACCAGGGATCAGTAACACCATATATTTT
j_gene: TRBJ1-3
v_gene: TRBV30
d_gene: -
abundance: -

CDR3aa: CSASTAGGYSYEQYF
CDR3nt: TGCAGTGCTAGTACCGCAGGGGGTTACTCCTACGAGCAGTACTTC
j_gene: TRBJ2-7
v_gene: TRBV20-1
d_gene: TRBD1
abundance: -

CDR3aa: CASSLGVGEQFF
CDR3nt: TGTGCCAGCAGTTTAGGGGTGGGCGAGCAGTTCTTC
j_gene: TRBJ2-1
v_gene: TRBV12-3/TRBV12-4
d_gene: -
abundance: -

CDR3aa: CASTNRAPYEQYF
CDR3nt: TGTGCCAGCACCAACAGGGCCCCCTACGAGCAGTACTTC
j_gene: TRBJ2-7
v_gene: TRBV7-2
d_gene: -
abundance: -

CDR3aa: CASSPSRTAGNTIYF
CDR3nt: TGCGCCAGCAGCCCCTCCCGGACCGCTGGAAACACCATATATTTT
j_gene: TRBJ1-3
v_gene: TRBV5-1
d_gene: -
abundance: -

CDR3aa: CASSPQGSYGYTF
CDR3nt: TGTGCCAGCAGCCCCCAAGGGTCCTATGGCTACACCTTC
j_gene: TRBJ1-2
v_gene: TRBV3-1/TRBV3-2
d_gene: -
abundance: -

CDR3aa: CASSPPGSNTEAFF
CDR3nt: TGTGCCAGCAGTCCGCCGGGATCGAACACTGAAGCTTTCTTT
j_gene: TRBJ1-1
v_gene: TRBV6-5
d_gene: -
abundance: -

CDR3aa: CASSEQFPAGAFF
CDR3nt: TGTGCCAGCAGTGAACAGTTTCCGGCGGGGGCTTTCTTT
j_gene: TRBJ1-1
v_gene: TRBV6-1
d_gene: -
abundance: -

CDR3aa: CASSPTPDRVFSGNTIYF
CDR3nt: TGTGCCAGCAGCCCCACTCCGGACCGTGTGTTCTCTGGAAACACCATATATTTT
j_gene: TRBJ1-3
v_gene: TRBV9
d_gene: -
abundance: -

CDR3aa: CASRRDRAGEQFF
CDR3nt: TGTGCCAGCAGACGTGACAGGGCTGGTGAGCAGTTCTTC
j_gene: TRBJ2-1
v_gene: TRBV12-3/TRBV12-4
d_gene: TRBD1
abundance: -

CDR3aa: CSVPRQGAIADTQYF
CDR3nt: TGCAGCGTTCCCCGACAGGGGGCGATTGCTGATACGCAGTATTTT
j_gene: TRBJ2-3
v_gene: TRBV29-1
d_gene: TRBD1
abundance: -

CDR3aa: CASSLVASGYNEQFF
CDR3nt: TGCGCCAGCAGCTTGGTGGCTAGCGGTTACAATGAGCAGTTCTTC
j_gene: TRBJ2-1
v_gene: TRBV5-1
d_gene: TRBD2
abundance: once

CDR3aa: CSPGEGYTF
CDR3nt: TGCAGCCCCGGGGAAGGCTACACCTTC
j_gene: TRBJ1-2
v_gene: TRBV29-1
d_gene: -
abundance: -

CDR3aa: CASSPSNQPQHF
CDR3nt: TGTGCCAGCTCACCAAGTAATCAGCCCCAGCATTTT
j_gene: TRBJ1-5
v_gene: TRBV18
d_gene: -
abundance: -

CDR3aa: CASSLGQGVLGQYF
CDR3nt: TGTGCCAGCAGCTTAGGACAGGGGGTGTTGGGGCAGTACTTC
j_gene: TRBJ2-7
v_gene: TRBV7-9
d_gene: TRBD1
abundance: -

CDR3aa: CASSYEGDRAKNIQYF
CDR3nt: TGTGCCAGCAGTTACGAGGGGGATAGAGCCAAAAACATTCAGTACTTC
j_gene: TRBJ2-4
v_gene: TRBV6-2/TRBV6-3
d_gene: -
abundance: -

CDR3aa: CASSPEGQAYGYTF
CDR3nt: TGTGCCAGCTCCCCAGAGGGGCAGGCGTATGGCTACACCTTC
j_gene: TRBJ1-2
v_gene: TRBV18
d_gene: -
abundance: once

CDR3aa: CATKARGGRSTEAFF
CDR3nt: TGTGCCACCAAAGCTCGTGGAGGTCGTTCCACTGAAGCTTTCTTT
j_gene: TRBJ1-1
v_gene: TRBV7-2
d_gene: -
abundance: -

CDR3aa: CAWRKRGNTEAFF
CDR3nt: TGTGCCTGGAGAAAAAGGGGGAACACTGAAGCTTTCTTT
j_gene: TRBJ1-1
v_gene: TRBV30
d_gene: -
abundance: -

CDR3aa: CASSLGGRGNSPLHF
CDR3nt: TGTGCCAGCAGCTTAGGAGGCAGGGGGAACTCACCCCTCCACTTT
j_gene: TRBJ1-6
v_gene: TRBV7-9
d_gene: TRBD1
abundance: -

CDR3aa: CASSPGQGNNQPQHF
CDR3nt: TGTGCCAGCAGCCCCGGACAGGGAAACAATCAGCCCCAGCATTTT
j_gene: TRBJ1-5
v_gene: TRBV7-9
d_gene: TRBD1
abundance: -

CDR3aa: CASNRHNQPQHF
CDR3nt: TGTGCCAGCAACAGACACAATCAGCCCCAGCATTTT
j_gene: TRBJ1-5
v_gene: TRBV6-5
d_gene: -
abundance: -

CDR3aa: CAPPRGGASGNTIYF
CDR3nt: TGTGCCCCCCCCCGAGGAGGGGCCTCTGGAAACACCATATATTTT
j_gene: TRBJ1-3
v_gene: TRBV11-3
d_gene: -
abundance: once

CDR3aa: CASSSRYTTKTDEQFF
CDR3nt: TGTGCCAGCAGCTCTAGATACACCACAAAGACGGATGAGCAGTTCTTC
j_gene: TRBJ2-1
v_gene: TRBV7-9
d_gene: -
abundance: -

CDR3aa: CASNTAGGAKSSYEQYF
CDR3nt: TGTGCCAGCAACACCGCCGGGGGGGCCAAGAGCTCCTACGAGCAGTACTTC
j_gene: TRBJ2-7
v_gene: TRBV7-9
d_gene: TRBD2
abundance: -

CDR3aa: CAWSRPEMIPNYGYTF
CDR3nt: TGTGCCTGGAGTCGGCCCGAGATGATTCCTAACTATGGCTACACCTTC
j_gene: TRBJ1-2
v_gene: TRBV30
d_gene: -
abundance: -

CDR3aa: CATRTGGSGETQYF
CDR3nt: TGTGCCACCAGGACAGGGGGTAGTGGAGAGACCCAGTACTTC
j_gene: TRBJ2-5
v_gene: TRBV19
d_gene: TRBD1
abundance: -

CDR3aa: CASSGYAGSYEQYF
CDR3nt: TGTGCCAGCAGTGGCTATGCGGGTTCATACGAGCAGTACTTC
j_gene: TRBJ2-7
v_gene: TRBV27
d_gene: -
abundance: -

CDR3aa: CASSSHGQGRPSEQYF
CDR3nt: TGTGCCAGCAGTTCGCACGGACAGGGTCGTCCCAGCGAGCAGTACTTC
j_gene: TRBJ2-7
v_gene: TRBV28
d_gene: TRBD1
abundance: once

CDR3aa: CASSPNNNEQFF
CDR3nt: TGTGCCAGCAGTCCTAATAACAATGAGCAGTTCTTC
j_gene: TRBJ2-1
v_gene: TRBV27
d_gene: -
abundance: -

CDR3aa: CASRDDLLGNTIYF
CDR3nt: TGTGCCAGCAGAGACGACCTCCTGGGAAACACCATATATTTT
j_gene: TRBJ1-3
v_gene: TRBV6-5
d_gene: -
abundance: -

CDR3aa: CASSLGVGQVLNQPQHF
CDR3nt: TGTGCCAGCAGCTTAGGGGTCGGACAGGTCCTCAATCAGCCCCAGCATTTT
j_gene: TRBJ1-5
v_gene: TRBV7-2
d_gene: TRBD1
abundance: -

CDR3aa: CASSLKGREKLFF
CDR3nt: TGTGCCAGCAGCTTGAAGGGGAGGGAAAAACTGTTTTTT
j_gene: TRBJ1-4
v_gene: TRBV5-6
d_gene: -
abundance: -

CDR3aa: CASSAGTGNFYEQYF
CDR3nt: TGTGCCAGCTCAGCCGGGACAGGGAACTTCTACGAGCAGTACTTC
j_gene: TRBJ2-7
v_gene: TRBV18
d_gene: TRBD1
abundance: -

CDR3aa: CASSQDVYNEQFF
CDR3nt: TGCGCCAGCAGCCAAGATGTTTACAATGAGCAGTTCTTC
j_gene: TRBJ2-1
v_gene: TRBV4-3
d_gene: -
abundance: -

CDR3aa: CAWSVLSGTQYF
CDR3nt: TGTGCCTGGAGTGTACTCTCTGGTACGCAGTATTTT
j_gene: TRBJ2-3
v_gene: TRBV30
d_gene: -
abundance: -

CDR3aa: CSVRGSRTEAFF
CDR3nt: TGCAGCGTCAGGGGAAGTCGCACTGAAGCTTTCTTT
j_gene: TRBJ1-1
v_gene: TRBV29-1
d_gene: -
abundance: -